The 32 T cell receptor beta chains given below trace back to one sample, sequenced in a study of T cell responses to AZD1222 COVID-19 vaccine. Assay used: immunoSEQ multiplex PCR; TCRdb lists only in-frame clones, some missing. There are 150,000 to 160,000 clones in the sample; about nine tenths occur only once, and approximately 19% lies in the top ten. This sample comprised peripheral blood, obtained on day 0 of AZD1222 vaccination. Every receptor here comes from an adult in good health.

The sample holds one count of this clone. The chain employs TRBV19 and TRBJ1-5, with D tentatively TRBD1 (6 bases). This CDR3 spans 15 amino acids. Trimming took off 7 bases at V and 2 bases at J, with 15 bases between the two ends. In germline, CDR1 is LNHDA, CDR2 SQIVND (reference sequence). CDR3 protein: CASNTGSGGNQPQHF. The CDR3 coding sequence is TGTGCCAGTAACACAGGGTCAGGGGGCAATCAGCCCCAGCATTTT.

This sequence joins TRBV5-1 and TRBJ1-1; 8 nucleotides line up with TRBD1. With V trimmed by 4 bases and J by 1 base, 6 bases remained unmatched. Germline CDR1 reads SGHRS; CDR2 reads YFSETQ. This CDR3 is built from 15 residues. CDR3 loop: CASSILGQANTEAFF. The CDR3 DNA is TGCGCCAGCAGCATACTGGGACAGGCGAACACTGAAGCTTTCTTT.

The J gene is TRBJ2-7, the V gene TRBV12-3 or TRBV12-4, with TRBD1 identical over 9 bases. The CDR3 consists of 13 residues. The J segment lost 4 bases and the V segment lost 6 bases, leaving 4 bases of the junction unmatched. CDR3 coding DNA: TGTGCCAGCAGCCCGGGACAGGGTTACGAGCAGTACTTC. Its protein product is CASSPGQGYEQYF.

V and J are TRBV6-5 and TRBJ1-2, with D possibly TRBD1 on 6 matching bases. Deletions cut 6 bases from V and 7 bases from J, with 18 bases between. The CDR3 sequence is 14 residues long. Germline loops: CDR1 MNHEY, CDR2 SVGAGI. The DNA for the CDR3 is TGTGCCAGCAGGGATCAACAGGGCGAAACTGGCTACACCTTC. Encoded protein: CASRDQQGETGYTF.

The chain employs TRBV5-1 and TRBJ1-1, with a weak D call TRBD1 (5 bases). V lost 1 base and J lost 0, with 13 bases in between. Germline CDR1 is SGHRS and CDR2 is YFSETQ. The CDR3 is 16 amino acids. The CDR3 bases are TGCGCCAGCAGCTTGCTTTCGTTGGGGGTGAACACTGAAGCTTTCTTT. Its translation: CASSLLSLGVNTEAFF.

A few counts support this clone. This chain connects TRBV5-1 to TRBJ1-2; D might be TRBD1 (5 bases). The CDR3 has 14 amino acids. Per germline, CDR1 SGHRS and CDR2 YFSETQ. The V end was cut by 0 bases, the J end by 5 bases, with 11 bases between. The CDR3, as DNA: TGCGCCAGCAGCTTGGCAGACAGAGTATATGGCTACACCTTC. Translation: CASSLADRVYGYTF.

The V and J genes are TRBV28 and TRBJ1-5; TRBD1 might be the D (5 bases). V was trimmed by 2 bases and J by 7 bases, leaving 12 bases between them. The CDR3 contains 14 residues. Per the germline V gene, CDR1 is MDHEN and CDR2 is SYDVKM. CDR3: CASSLRLGEQPQHF. DNA for the CDR3: TGTGCCAGCAGTTTACGACTGGGGGAACAGCCCCAGCATTTT.

This clone was observed once. This chain links TRBV27 with TRBJ2-6; no clear D. V was cut by 8 bases and J by 0 bases, with 11 bases left in between. This CDR3 spans 15 amino acids. Per germline, CDR1 MNHEY and CDR2 SMNVEV (reference sequence). The CDR3 here is CASGKQISGANVLTF. The CDR3 DNA is TGTGCCAGCGGGAAACAGATCTCTGGGGCCAACGTCCTGACTTTC.

CDR3 bases: TGTGCCAGCTGCTTACAGGGGTTTGAAGCTTTCTTT. Residues: CASCLQGFEAFF. This chain links TRBV12-3 or TRBV12-4 with TRBJ1-1, with 7 bases that match TRBD1. The V and J ends lost 8 bases and 7 bases, in that order; junction bases with no gene match: 7. This CDR3 is built from 12 residues.

V gene TRBV5-4 combines with J gene TRBJ2-1; 11 bases are a match to TRBD2. Germline V gene sequence: CDR1 SGHNT, CDR2 YYREEE (reference sequence). V lost 4 bases and J lost 4; bases outside the gene matches: 7. The CDR3 has 16 amino acids. CDR3 in amino acids: CASSKVSGRAYNEQFF. For the CDR3, the DNA is TGTGCCAGCAGCAAAGTTAGCGGGAGGGCTTACAATGAGCAGTTCTTC.

The V and J genes are TRBV13 and TRBJ1-2; maybe TRBD1 (5 bases). Per germline, CDR1 PRHDT and CDR2 FYEKMQ (reference sequence). Deletions cut 0 bases from V and 4 bases from J, with 9 bases between. This CDR3 region has 14 residues. CDR3 sequence reads: CASSLGRGPYGYTF. The CDR3 bases are TGTGCCAGCAGCTTAGGGCGGGGCCCCTATGGCTACACCTTC.

The chain joins TRBV11-3 to TRBJ2-5; the D is unclear. The germline V gene encodes CDR1 SGHNT and CDR2 YENEEA. The CDR3 runs 15 residues. Trimming removed 5 bases at V and 0 bases at J, with 13 bases between. The CDR3 DNA sequence: TGTGCCAGCAGCCAAAGTCAGCGTTACCAAGAGACCCAGTACTTC. Protein sequence: CASSQSQRYQETQYF.

This chain connects TRBV6-6 to TRBJ2-5; D is undetermined. Looked up from germline, CDR1 is MNHNY and CDR2 is SVGAGI (reference sequence). Trimming removed 1 base at V and 0 bases at J, with 12 bases between. The CDR3 consists of 16 residues. CDR3: CASSYLVRLYQETQYF. The CDR3 DNA reads as TGTGCCAGCAGTTACTTGGTTCGCCTGTACCAAGAGACCCAGTACTTC.

Comment on this clone: The junction departs from germline at one end; a sequencing error may be responsible. This chain links TRBV7-2 with TRBJ1-2; D remains unclear. This CDR3 is built from 12 residues. Germline loops: CDR1 SGHTA, CDR2 FQGNSA. In nucleotides, the CDR3 is TGTGCCAGCAGCTTACACAACTTTGGCTACACCTTC. Encoded protein: CASSLHNFGYTF.

V and J are TRBV7-2 and TRBJ2-2; no clear D. The CDR3 covers 14 residues. V lost 5 bases and J 0 bases, leaving 7 bases between the germline ends. The germline CDR1 and CDR2 sequences are SGHTA and FQGNSA. The CDR3 loop reads CASSPYPNTGELFF. CDR3 nucleotide sequence: TGTGCCAGCAGCCCATACCCGAACACCGGGGAGCTGTTTTTT.

The rearrangement joins TRBV7-2 to TRBJ1-1, with D hard to call. This CDR3 spans 14 amino acids. Trimming stripped 2 bases from V and 0 bases from J, with 7 bases between. The V gene's germline CDR1 is SGHTA and CDR2 FQGNSA. CDR3 region: CASSLFRVNTEAFF. CDR3 bases: TGTGCCAGCAGCTTATTTCGGGTGAACACTGAAGCTTTCTTT.

The chain uses TRBV27 and TRBJ2-7; D may be TRBD1 (6 bases). V lost 4 bases, J lost 0 bases, and 13 bases lay in between. The CDR3 is 15 amino acids. CDR1 is MNHEY, CDR2 SMNVEV, per germline (reference sequence). This chain's CDR3 is CASSSGQISSYEQYF. The CDR3 DNA reads TGTGCCAGCAGTTCCGGACAGATAAGCTCCTACGAGCAGTACTTC.

The V call is TRBV4-2, the J call TRBJ2-2; TRBD1 agrees at 8 bases. Germline-derived CDR1 and CDR2 are LGHNA and YNFKEQ. The V gene end was trimmed by 5 bases and the J gene end by 1 base; junction bases not matched to a gene: 3. This CDR3 spans 15 amino acids. The CDR3 reads CASSTGTGNTGELFF. CDR3 in DNA: TGTGCCAGCAGCACCGGGACAGGGAACACCGGGGAGCTGTTTTTT.

The rearrangement links TRBV7-6 to TRBJ2-2; a weak D match, TRBD1 (7 bases). From germline, CDR1 is SGHVS and CDR2 FNYEAQ. V lost 5 bases to trimming and J lost 2 bases, with 21 bases between them. The CDR3 contains 18 residues. The CDR3 loop is CASSRSRGGTVNTGELFF. Here the CDR3 DNA reads TGTGCCAGCAGCAGATCCAGAGGGGGGACAGTCAACACCGGGGAGCTGTTTTTT. Variable domain in full (rest from reference TRBV7-6 and TRBJ2-2): GAGVSQSPRYKVTKRGQDVALRCDPISGHVSLYWYRQALGQGPEFLTYFNYEAQQDKSGLPNDRFSAERPEGSISTLTIQRTEQRDSAMYRCASSRSRGGTVNTGELFFGEGSRLTVL.

V usage is TRBV10-3 and J usage is TRBJ2-5; tentative D call: TRBD2 (7 bases). V was clipped by 4 bases and J by 1 base, with 10 bases between them. The CDR3 is made up of 14 amino acids. Per germline, CDR1 ENHRY and CDR2 SYGVKD. CDR3 bases: TGTGCCATCAGTGTCGGGGGGCCCCAAGAGACCCAGTACTTC. Translation: CAISVGGPQETQYF.

Only one count was recorded for this clone. The V call is TRBV29-1, the J call TRBJ1-2; 9 bases fit TRBD1. The trim removed 7 bases at V and 3 bases at J, leaving 6 bases unmatched. The CDR3 is 13 amino acids. Germline V gene lookup returns CDR1 SQVTM and CDR2 ANQGSEA. The CDR3, as DNA: TGCAGCGCAAGACAGGGGGGTGACTATGGCTACACCTTC. It yields the protein CSARQGGDYGYTF.

V is TRBV27 and J is TRBJ2-1; 7 bases line up with TRBD1. The J segment lost 5 bases and the V segment lost 5 bases, leaving 9 bases of the junction unmatched. The CDR3 is made up of 15 amino acids. Germline assignment: CDR1 MNHEY and CDR2 SMNVEV (reference sequence). CDR3 coding DNA: TGTGCCAGCAGTGCCCTCGGGACAGCAGACAATGAGCAGTTCTTC. Its protein product is CASSALGTADNEQFF.

This clone came up a few times. The V call is TRBV3-1 (or the pseudogene TRBV3-2), the J call TRBJ1-2; D not resolved. The CDR3 has 11 residues. Trimming stripped 3 bases from V and 8 bases from J, with 7 bases between. CDR1 and CDR2 from the germline V gene are LGHDT and YNNKEL (reference sequence). CDR3 sequence reads: CASSQTQGYTF. In nucleotides, the CDR3 is TGTGCCAGCAGCCAGACCCAGGGCTACACCTTC.

Regarding this clone: In the same sample, other DNA sequences code for this CDR3. CDR3 loop: CASSTQGWGGELFF. CDR3 DNA sequence: TGTGCCAGCAGCACTCAGGGGTGGGGCGGGGAGCTGTTTTTT. The V gene is TRBV7-3, the J gene TRBJ2-2, with D perhaps matching TRBD1 (6 bases). Germline V gives CDR1 SGHTA, CDR2 FQGTGA. Trimming took off 5 bases at V and 7 bases at J, with 14 bases between the two ends. The CDR3 has 14 residues.

This CDR3 is CASSDERGAGTDTQYF. The CDR3 nucleotides are TGTGCCAGCAGTGACGAGCGGGGGGCAGGAACAGATACGCAGTATTTT. The V gene is TRBV6-1, the J gene TRBJ2-3; 9 positions agree with TRBD2. This CDR3 contains 16 residues. The V gene end was trimmed by 3 bases and the J gene end by 3 bases; junction bases not matched to a gene: 7. CDR1 is MNHNS and CDR2 is SASEGT in the germline V gene.

DNA of the CDR3: TGTGCCAGCAGGAGACAGGGAGTTAGATACGAGCAGTACTTC. Encoded protein: CASRRQGVRYEQYF. This chain uses TRBV27 with TRBJ2-7; 7 nucleotides align to TRBD1. CDR3 length: 14 residues. CDR1 and CDR2 (germline): MNHEY, SMNVEV (reference sequence). Trimming removed 6 bases from V and 4 bases from J; junction bases left unmatched: 9.

The chain couples TRBV28 to TRBJ1-2; tentatively, D is TRBD1 (6 bases). The CDR3 contains 14 residues. Trimming took 8 bases from V and 8 from J, leaving 21 bases between them. Germline V gene lookup returns CDR1 MDHEN and CDR2 SYDVKM. The CDR3: CASLTQQGFDGYTF. The CDR3 DNA sequence: TGTGCCAGCCTCACCCAACAGGGCTTTGACGGCTACACCTTC.

The V gene is TRBV28, the J gene TRBJ2-7; the D gene is possibly TRBD2 (6 bases). This CDR3 is built from 14 residues. The germline CDR1 and CDR2 sequences are MDHEN and SYDVKM. V lost 5 bases, J lost 4 bases, and 15 bases lay in between. The CDR3 region has the DNA TGTGCCAGCAGTCTCCGAACGACTAGATACGAGCAGTACTTC. It codes for CASSLRTTRYEQYF.

V and J are TRBV3-1 (or the pseudogene TRBV3-2) and TRBJ2-3, with unresolved D. CDR3 length: 18 residues. Germline assignment: CDR1 LGHDT and CDR2 YNNKEL (reference sequence). V lost 1 base and J 6 bases, leaving 23 bases between the germline ends. CDR3 DNA sequence: TGTGCCAGCAGCCAAGCGGAACAGTGGAGTGCCAGGAACGATACGCAGTATTTT. Amino acids: CASSQAEQWSARNDTQYF.

V and J are TRBV11-2 and TRBJ2-3; 13 bases agree with TRBD2. The CDR3 is made up of 16 amino acids. Germline V gene data show CDR1 as SGHAT and CDR2 as FQNNGV. The junction had 4 bases not matched to a gene; V was cut back by 5 bases and J by 2 bases. DNA for the CDR3: TGTGCCAGCAGCCTTGGACTAGCGGGGGCCACAGATACGCAGTATTTT. Protein product: CASSLGLAGATDTQYF.

V and J are TRBV10-3 and TRBJ2-1; TRBD2 matches at 7 bases. This CDR3 is built from 18 residues. Germline V CDR1 and CDR2: ENHRY, SYGVKD. The V gene end was trimmed by 0 bases and the J gene end by 3 bases; junction bases not matched to a gene: 11. CDR3 sequence (DNA): TGTGCCATCAGTGAGTCGTCAGGGCTAGCGGACTTCTACAATGAGCAGTTCTTC. As protein: CAISESSGLADFYNEQFF.

The V call is TRBV29-1, the J call TRBJ1-2; 11 positions match TRBD1. This CDR3 has 14 residues. V shed 2 bases, J shed 8 bases, and the junction held 7 bases outside the gene matches. The germline V gene encodes CDR1 SQVTM and CDR2 ANQGSEA. The CDR3: CSVEPPGTGGGYTF. The CDR3 coding sequence is TGCAGCGTTGAACCTCCCGGGACAGGGGGAGGCTACACCTTC.